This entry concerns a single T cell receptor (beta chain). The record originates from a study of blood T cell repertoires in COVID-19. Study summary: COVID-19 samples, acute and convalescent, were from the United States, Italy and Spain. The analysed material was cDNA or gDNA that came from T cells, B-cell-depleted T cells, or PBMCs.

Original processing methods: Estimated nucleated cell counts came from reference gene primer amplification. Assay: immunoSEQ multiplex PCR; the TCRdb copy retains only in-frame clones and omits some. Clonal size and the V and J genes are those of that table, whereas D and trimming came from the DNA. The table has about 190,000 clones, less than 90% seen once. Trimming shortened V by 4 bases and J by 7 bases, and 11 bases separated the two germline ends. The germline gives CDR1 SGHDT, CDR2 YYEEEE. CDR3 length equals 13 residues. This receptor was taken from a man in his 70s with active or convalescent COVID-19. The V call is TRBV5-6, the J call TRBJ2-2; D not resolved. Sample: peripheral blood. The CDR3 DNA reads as TGTGCCAGCAGCCCACAGAGAAACGGGGAGCTGTTTTTT. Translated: CASSPQRNGELFF.